The clone carrying this T cell receptor beta chain was detected a few times. V was clipped by 6 bases and J by 2 bases; unmatched bases: 9. The CDR3 is 15 amino acids. Germline V gene sequence: CDR1 ENHRY, CDR2 SYGVKD. Profiled with immunoSEQ multiplex PCR; TCRdb holds only in-frame clones, not every one. Of some 110,000 clones detected, about 90% appear once; the ten largest clones hold about 1.6%. The data derive from a study of T cell changes during pregnancy in multiple sclerosis. This chain links TRBV10-3 with TRBJ1-1; 7 nucleotides match TRBD1. The source was peripheral blood, collected in the third trimester of pregnancy. This sequence was found in a female donor with multiple sclerosis, enrolled in a pregnancy study. The CDR3: CAIRGSGTVNTEAFF. Written as DNA, the CDR3 is TGTGCCATCAGGGGATCCGGGACAGTAAACACTGAAGCTTTCTTT.